The clone carrying this T cell receptor (beta chain) came up many times. The data originate from a study of T cells in Graves' hyperthyroidism and ophthalmopathy. Thyroid ultrasound and orbital computed tomography, with clinical symptoms and serum thyroxine and TRAb, informed diagnoses. The investigators amplified TCR beta CDR3 regions from RNA transcripts. Carried out on the TCR CDR3, a first-round RT-PCR used the HTBI primer set. TCRdb reprocessed the multiplex PCR reads with MiXCR, giving one entry per CDR3 protein. The sample lists about 610,000 distinct CDR3 sequences, 14% to 15% occurring once. The TCR sequence derives from a woman in her thirties or forties with Graves' ophthalmopathy. Sequenced sample: blood.

Here the CDR3 DNA reads TGTGCCAGCAGGGAGGTGAGCTCCTACGAGCAGTACTTC. It encodes CASREVSSYEQYF. The V and J genes are TRBV6-1 and TRBJ2-7, with D possibly matching TRBD2 (5 bases). Germline CDR1 MNHNS, CDR2 SASEGT. V lost 6 bases, J lost 0 bases, and 9 bases lay in between. The CDR3 extends over 13 amino acids.